The sequence of this T cell receptor beta chain was determined in a study of blood T cell repertoires in COVID-19. After removal of 4 bases from V and 4 bases from J, the junction contained 7 bases not matched to a gene. From germline, CDR1 is MDHEN and CDR2 SYDVKM. CDR3 length: 16 amino acids. Sequenced by immunoSEQ multiplex PCR; TCRdb stores in-frame clones only, minus some. Of roughly 70,000 clones in the sample, 75% to 80% were seen once. This receptor was obtained from a human donor in a cohort sampled during active COVID-19. This chain joins TRBV28 and TRBJ2-2; 9 bases line up with TRBD1. The sequencing sample was made of peripheral blood. The CDR3 DNA reads as TGTGCCAGCAGTTGGGGGACAGGGTTAGTCACCGGGGAGCTGTTTTTT. Translating gives CASSWGTGLVTGELFF.